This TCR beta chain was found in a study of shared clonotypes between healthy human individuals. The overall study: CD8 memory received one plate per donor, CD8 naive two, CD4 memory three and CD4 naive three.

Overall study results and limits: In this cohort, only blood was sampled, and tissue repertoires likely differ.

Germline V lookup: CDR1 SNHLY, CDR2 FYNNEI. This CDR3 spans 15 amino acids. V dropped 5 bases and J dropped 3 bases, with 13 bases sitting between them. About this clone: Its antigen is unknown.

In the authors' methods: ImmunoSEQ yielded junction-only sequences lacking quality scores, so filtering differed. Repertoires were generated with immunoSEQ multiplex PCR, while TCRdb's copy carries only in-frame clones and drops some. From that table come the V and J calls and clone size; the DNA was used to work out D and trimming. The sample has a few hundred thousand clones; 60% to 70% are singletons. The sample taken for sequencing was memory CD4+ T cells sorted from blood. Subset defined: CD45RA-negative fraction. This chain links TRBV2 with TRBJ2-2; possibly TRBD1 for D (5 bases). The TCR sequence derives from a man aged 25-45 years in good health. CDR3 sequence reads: CASSKRGSYTGELFF. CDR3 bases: TGTGCCAGCAGTAAAAGGGGCTCATACACCGGGGAGCTGTTTTTT. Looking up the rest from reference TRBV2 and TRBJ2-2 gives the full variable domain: EPEVTQTPSHQVTQMGQEVILRCVPISNHLYFYWYRQILGQKVEFLVSFYNNEISEKSEIFDDQFSVERPDGSNFTLKIRSTKLEDSAMYFCASSKRGSYTGELFFGEGSRLTVL.